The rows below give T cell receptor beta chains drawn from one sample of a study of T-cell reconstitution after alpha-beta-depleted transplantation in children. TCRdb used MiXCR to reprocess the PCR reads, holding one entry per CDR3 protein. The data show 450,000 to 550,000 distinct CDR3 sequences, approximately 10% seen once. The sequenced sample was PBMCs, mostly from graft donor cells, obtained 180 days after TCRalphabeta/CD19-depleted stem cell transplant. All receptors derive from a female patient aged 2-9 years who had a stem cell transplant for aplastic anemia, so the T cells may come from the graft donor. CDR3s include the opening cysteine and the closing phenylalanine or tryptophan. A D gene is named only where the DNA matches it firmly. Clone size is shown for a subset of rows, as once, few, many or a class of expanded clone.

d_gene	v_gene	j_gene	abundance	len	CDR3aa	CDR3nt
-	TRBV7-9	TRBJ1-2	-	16	CASSPDPQGVDYGYTF	TGTGCCAGCAGCCCTGACCCACAGGGAGTAGACTATGGCTACACCTTC
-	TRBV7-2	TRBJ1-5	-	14	CASSLVTDNQPQHF	TGTGCCAGCAGCTTAGTAACAGACAATCAGCCCCAGCATTTT
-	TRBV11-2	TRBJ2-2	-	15	CASSTITGDTGELFF	TGTGCCAGCAGCACGATTACAGGAGACACCGGGGAGCTGTTTTTT
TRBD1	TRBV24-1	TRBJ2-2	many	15	CATSQWTGPTGELFF	TGTGCCACCAGTCAGTGGACAGGACCCACCGGGGAGCTGTTTTTT
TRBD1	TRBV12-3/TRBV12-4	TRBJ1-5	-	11	CASSRTGGQHF	TGTGCCAGCAGTCGTACAGGGGGCCAGCATTTT
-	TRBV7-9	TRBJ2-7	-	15	CASSFLGRGETEQYF	TGTGCCAGCAGCTTCTTGGGCAGGGGAGAAACCGAGCAGTACTTC
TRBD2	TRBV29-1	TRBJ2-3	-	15	CSATGLAGSTDTQYF	TGCAGCGCCACCGGGCTAGCGGGAAGCACAGATACGCAGTATTTT
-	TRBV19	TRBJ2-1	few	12	CASTSGGAEQFF	TGTGCCAGTACCTCTGGCGGGGCTGAGCAGTTCTTC
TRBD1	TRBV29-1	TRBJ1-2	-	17	CSVARAGTGGKNYGYTF	TGCAGCGTTGCCCGAGCCGGGACAGGGGGCAAAAACTATGGCTACACCTTC
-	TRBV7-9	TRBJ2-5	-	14	CASLVWDTQETQYF	TGTGCCAGCCTTGTGTGGGACACCCAAGAGACCCAGTACTTC
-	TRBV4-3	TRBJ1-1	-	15	CASSLGEVRNTEAFF	TGCGCCAGCAGCCTGGGGGAGGTTCGGAACACTGAAGCTTTCTTT
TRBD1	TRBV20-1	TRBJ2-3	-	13	CSPRTGRTDTQYF	TGCAGTCCTCGGACAGGGCGCACAGATACGCAGTATTTT
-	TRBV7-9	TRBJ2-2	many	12	CASSLGAGELFF	TGTGCCAGCAGCTTAGGGGCCGGGGAGCTGTTTTTT
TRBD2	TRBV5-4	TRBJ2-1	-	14	CASSLPSGRHEQFF	TGTGCCAGCAGCTTGCCTAGCGGGAGGCATGAGCAGTTCTTC
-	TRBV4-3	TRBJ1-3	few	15	CASSQAQVPGNTIYF	TGCGCCAGCAGCCAGGCTCAGGTACCCGGAAACACCATATATTTT
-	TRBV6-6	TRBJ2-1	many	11	CASRQGDEQFF	TGTGCCAGCAGACAGGGAGATGAGCAGTTCTTC
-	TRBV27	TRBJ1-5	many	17	CASSFYGQLGTPGVQHF	TGTGCCAGCAGTTTCTACGGGCAGCTCGGGACCCCGGGGGTTCAGCATTTT
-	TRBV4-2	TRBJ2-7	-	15	CASSQDEGPSYEQYF	TGTGCCAGCAGCCAAGACGAAGGGCCCTCCTACGAGCAGTACTTC
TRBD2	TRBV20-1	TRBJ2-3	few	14	CSAKRGGSTDTQYF	TGCAGTGCCAAGCGGGGGGGGAGCACAGATACGCAGTATTTT
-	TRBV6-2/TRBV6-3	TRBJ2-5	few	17	CASSYSKSQGARETQYF	TGTGCCAGCAGTTACTCGAAATCACAGGGAGCAAGGGAGACCCAGTACTTC
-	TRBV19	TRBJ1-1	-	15	CASSRNRDPNTEAFF	TGTGCCAGTAGTCGGAACAGGGACCCGAACACTGAAGCTTTCTTT
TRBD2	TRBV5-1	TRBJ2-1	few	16	CASSLEWREGYNEQFF	TGCGCCAGCAGCTTGGAGTGGCGGGAGGGGTACAATGAGCAGTTCTTC
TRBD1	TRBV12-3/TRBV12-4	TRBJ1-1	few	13	CASSRGQTSEAFF	TGTGCCAGCAGCAGGGGACAGACTTCTGAAGCTTTCTTT